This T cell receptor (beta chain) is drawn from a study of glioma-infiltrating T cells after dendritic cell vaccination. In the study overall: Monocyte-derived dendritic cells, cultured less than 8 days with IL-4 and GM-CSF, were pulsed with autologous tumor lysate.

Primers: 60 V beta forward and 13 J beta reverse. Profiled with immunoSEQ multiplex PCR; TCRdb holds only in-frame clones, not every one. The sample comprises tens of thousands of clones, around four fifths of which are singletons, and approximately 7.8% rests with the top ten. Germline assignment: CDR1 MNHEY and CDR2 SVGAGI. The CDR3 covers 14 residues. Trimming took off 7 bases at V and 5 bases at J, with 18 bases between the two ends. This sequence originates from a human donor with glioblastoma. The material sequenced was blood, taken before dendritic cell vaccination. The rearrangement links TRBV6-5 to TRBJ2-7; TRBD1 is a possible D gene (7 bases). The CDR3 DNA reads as TGTGCCAGCAAGGACAGACAGGGAGGACACGAGCAGTACTTC. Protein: CASKDRQGGHEQYF.